One and the same sample provided the 30 T cell receptor beta chains below, sequenced in a study of coeliac disease. Profiled with immunoSEQ multiplex PCR; TCRdb holds only in-frame clones, not every one. In the table there are over 3,000 clones, approximately 69% of which are singletons. The sequenced material came from intraepithelial lymphocytes from the gut. The receptors come from a young man with celiac disease.

This chain uses TRBV11-2 with TRBJ1-2; D is unresolved. Trimming left V 1 base short and J 3 bases short, with 9 bases between. The CDR3 totals 14 residues. Germline V gene lookup returns CDR1 SGHAT and CDR2 FQNNGV. CDR3 loop: CASSLGAGDYGYTF. The CDR3 nucleotides are TGTGCCAGCAGCTTAGGTGCGGGTGACTATGGCTACACCTTC. Combining the CDR3 with reference TRBV11-2 and TRBJ1-2 gives the whole variable domain EAGVAQSPRYKIIEKRQSVAFWCNPISGHATLYWYQQILGQGPKLLIQFQNNGVVDDSQLPKDRFSAERLKGVDSTLKIQPAKLEDSAVYLCASSLGAGDYGYTFGSGTRLTVV.

The chain links TRBV28 to TRBJ2-7, with TRBD1 as a possible D gene (6 bases). The CDR3 extends over 16 amino acids. V lost 3 bases and J lost 3, with 18 bases in between. The V gene's germline CDR1 is MDHEN and CDR2 SYDVKM. The CDR3, as DNA: TGTGCCAGCAGTTTCAGGGGCTCCAGCGGAAACTACGAGCAGTACTTC. Amino acid sequence: CASSFRGSSGNYEQYF.

With regard to this clone: One end of the junction is discordant with germline, which a read error may explain. The chain recombines TRBV28 with TRBJ1-1, with unresolved D. There are 14 residues in the CDR3. Germline values: CDR1 MDHEN, CDR2 SYDVKM. The CDR3 loop is CASEGGSQNTKAFF. In DNA form, the CDR3 reads TGTGCCAGCGAAGGCGGCTCCCAGAACACTAAAGCTTTCTTT.

The rearrangement uses TRBV27 and TRBJ1-5, with 8 bases fitting TRBD1. Trimming at V came to 5 bases and at J to 3 bases, leaving 6 bases not matched to a gene. CDR1 is MNHEY, CDR2 SMNVEV, per germline (reference sequence). The CDR3 extends over 15 amino acids. In nucleotides, the CDR3 is TGTGCCAGCAGTCCGGGACAGGTGTACAATCAGCCCCAGCATTTT. Its translation: CASSPGQVYNQPQHF.

On this clone: Different DNA sequences within this sample yield the same CDR3. The CDR3 sequence is CASSVAGTQYF. The CDR3 coding sequence is TGTGCCAGCAGCGTAGCCGGTACGCAGTATTTT. This sequence joins TRBV9 and TRBJ2-3; D is uncertain. The germline V and J ends were trimmed by 0 bases and 8 bases, with 4 bases remaining between them. Germline CDR1 SGDLS, CDR2 YYNGEE. The CDR3 is 11 amino acids.

The table lists this clone with a few counts. The gene calls are TRBV5-1 and TRBJ2-5, with D possibly TRBD2 on 6 matching bases. CDR1 and CDR2 (germline): SGHRS, YFSETQ. This CDR3 has 13 amino acids. Trimming cost V 4 bases and J 9 bases, with 16 bases left between them. As DNA, the CDR3 is TGCGCCAGCAGCCCGGGACTCGCTCGGGCCCAGTACTTC. This encodes CASSPGLARAQYF.

Here the CDR3 reads CASSDPGGVAFF. For the CDR3, the DNA is TGTGCCAGCAGTGACCCTGGGGGCGTCGCTTTCTTT. The chain is built from TRBV6-4 and TRBJ1-1; TRBD1 is a possible D gene (6 bases). Germline lookup yields CDR1 MRHNA and CDR2 SNTAGT. This CDR3 spans 12 amino acids. V was pared by 2 bases and J by 11 bases, with 12 bases between.

This clone qualifies as large. The CDR3 is CASSYPGLAGVRDEQFF. The DNA for the CDR3 is TGTGCCAGCAGTTACCCGGGACTAGCGGGAGTTAGGGATGAGCAGTTCTTC. The chain links TRBV28 to TRBJ2-1, with 14 bases matching TRBD2. The germline V gene encodes CDR1 MDHEN and CDR2 SYDVKM. With 4 bases clipped from V and 8 bases from J, the junction kept 10 bases outside the gene matches. This CDR3 spans 17 amino acids.

In this sample, this clone is hyperexpanded (1% or more). This chain connects TRBV28 to TRBJ1-2; weak D call: TRBD1 (6 bases). The CDR3 loop spans 13 amino acids. Germline loops: CDR1 MDHEN, CDR2 SYDVKM. The V end lost 4 bases, the J end lost 6 bases, and 12 bases lay between the germline ends. The CDR3 DNA follows: TGTGCCAGCAGTTCCCCGAACAGGGATGGCTACACCTTC. Translated: CASSSPNRDGYTF.

The chain combines TRBV4-1 with TRBJ1-1, with D unclear. The CDR3 sequence is 15 residues long. Germline V gene data show CDR1 as MGHRA and CDR2 as YSYEKL. V was pared by 1 base and J by 0 bases, with 9 bases between. CDR3 coding DNA: TGCGCCAGCAGCCAAGGGAGAGGAATGAACACTGAAGCTTTCTTT. Translating gives CASSQGRGMNTEAFF.

This clone was picked up a small number of times. The genes are TRBV19 and TRBJ2-7, with 10 bases matching TRBD1. The CDR3 is 15 amino acids. V shed 5 bases, J shed 2 bases, and the junction held 6 bases outside the gene matches. Germline CDR1 and CDR2: LNHDA and SQIVND (reference sequence). The CDR3 sequence: CASSVGTGVPYEQYF. The CDR3, as DNA: TGTGCCAGTAGTGTCGGGACAGGGGTCCCCTACGAGCAGTACTTC.

The gene calls are TRBV15 and TRBJ1-4; TRBD1 aligns across 8 bases. V trimming: 2 bases; J trimming: 6 bases; junction bases outside the gene matches: 5. The germline gives CDR1 LNHNV, CDR2 YYDKDF (reference sequence). The CDR3 runs to 15 residues. CDR3 protein: CATSRQGAGDEKLFF. For the CDR3, the DNA is TGTGCCACCAGCAGACAGGGGGCTGGAGATGAAAAACTGTTTTTT.

J is TRBJ1-2 and V is TRBV5-6; 7 bases line up with TRBD1. Looked up from germline, CDR1 is SGHDT and CDR2 is YYEEEE. There are 13 residues in the CDR3. Trimming removed 4 bases from V and 4 bases from J; junction bases left unmatched: 4. In DNA, the CDR3 is TGTGCCAGCAGCCTCGGGACAGTCTATGGCTACACCTTC. This sequence encodes CASSLGTVYGYTF.

The chain has TRBV9 and TRBJ1-2; 7 nucleotides match TRBD1. Trimming cost V 0 bases and J 6 bases; bases outside gene matches: 5. CDR3 length: 14 amino acids. Germline loops: CDR1 SGDLS, CDR2 YYNGEE. CDR3 in amino acids: CASSVELGGNGYTF. CDR3 nucleotides: TGTGCCAGCAGCGTAGAGCTAGGGGGCAATGGCTACACCTTC.

The chain uses TRBV25-1 and TRBJ2-5; the D gene is possibly TRBD1 (6 bases). The CDR3 runs to 16 residues. Germline V lookup: CDR1 MGHDK, CDR2 SYGVNS. Trimming cost V 2 bases and J 5 bases, with 18 bases left between them. The CDR3 coding sequence is TGTGCCAGCAGTGAACTGGAACAGGGCAAGGAGGAGACCCAGTACTTC. Amino acids: CASSELEQGKEETQYF.

V and J are TRBV28 and TRBJ2-3, with TRBD2 matching over 8 bases. Per the germline V gene, CDR1 is MDHEN and CDR2 is SYDVKM. The trim removed 7 bases at V and 2 bases at J, leaving 14 bases unmatched. The CDR3 is 17 residues long. DNA of the CDR3: TGTGCCAGCAATACCTGGGAGCGGGAGTCATCCACAGATACGCAGTATTTT. Amino acids: CASNTWERESSTDTQYF.

The chain couples TRBV6-4 to TRBJ2-7; 7 bases agree with TRBD2. Germline assignment: CDR1 MRHNA and CDR2 SNTAGT. This CDR3 is built from 15 residues. Unmatched junction bases numbered 9, after V lost 4 bases and J lost 3 bases. CDR3 coding DNA: TGTGCCAGCAGTGCTTCAAGCGGGGCAAACTACGAGCAGTACTTC. The encoded protein is CASSASSGANYEQYF.

The chain uses TRBV5-1 and TRBJ1-4; D possibly corresponds to TRBD1 (6 bases). The V end was cut by 4 bases, the J end by 1 base, with 8 bases between. Germline V CDR1 and CDR2: SGHRS, YFSETQ. This CDR3 contains 14 residues. CDR3 region: CASSEGGTNEKLFF. CDR3 sequence (DNA): TGCGCCAGCAGCGAAGGGGGAACTAATGAAAAACTGTTTTTT.

This sequence joins TRBV7-8 and TRBJ2-2; 9 nucleotides line up with TRBD2. V lost 5 bases, J lost 4 bases, and 20 bases stayed unmatched. This CDR3 is 20 amino acids long. Looked up from germline, CDR1 is SGHVS and CDR2 is FQNEAQ. CDR3 loop: CASSPRRVAGVGRGTGELFF. The CDR3 bases are TGTGCCAGCAGCCCCAGGAGGGTAGCGGGAGTCGGGCGGGGCACCGGGGAGCTGTTTTTT.

Details on this clone: One end of the junction fails to match germline, which may point to a read error. The CDR3, as DNA: TGCGCCAGCAGTTTGGAAAGGGGACAGCAAGAGACCCAGTACTTC. Its protein is CASSLERGQQETQYF. The V gene is TRBV5-1, the J gene TRBJ2-5; TRBD1 aligns across 7 bases. The CDR3 runs 15 residues. CDR1 SGHRS and CDR2 YFSETQ come from the germline V gene. Combining the CDR3 with reference TRBV5-1 and TRBJ2-5 gives the whole variable domain KAGVTQTPRYLIKTRGQQVTLSCSPISGHRSVSWYQQTPGQGLQFLFEYFSETQRNKGNFPGRFSGRQFSNSRSEMNVSTLELGDSALYLCASSLERGQQETQYFGPGTRLLVL.

This clone appeared once. The chain links TRBV19 to TRBJ1-5; D is undetermined. From germline, CDR1 is LNHDA and CDR2 SQIVND (reference sequence). V dropped 8 bases and J dropped 2 bases, with 19 bases sitting between them. CDR3 length equals 16 residues. The CDR3 is CASGDWRRGGNQPQHF. In nucleotides, the CDR3 is TGTGCCAGTGGCGATTGGCGCAGAGGTGGCAATCAGCCCCAGCATTTT.

The gene calls are TRBV28 and TRBJ2-7; TRBD1 matches 7 bases. In germline, CDR1 is MDHEN, CDR2 SYDVKM. This CDR3 comprises 13 residues. In DNA form, the CDR3 reads TGTGGGAGCCGGTTAACAGGGGCCTACGAGCAGTACTTC. Translation gives CGSRLTGAYEQYF.

This chain connects TRBV14 to TRBJ1-6; 9 nucleotides match TRBD1. The germline CDR1 and CDR2 sequences are SGHDN and FVKESK. V shed 4 bases, J shed 8 bases, and the junction held 3 bases outside the gene matches. This CDR3 region has 14 residues. CDR3 DNA sequence: TGTGCCAGCAGCCGCGGACAGGGGCATTCACCCCTCCACTTT. Its translation is CASSRGQGHSPLHF.

The gene calls are TRBV5-4 and TRBJ2-5, with 8 nucleotides matching TRBD1. Germline assignment: CDR1 SGHNT and CDR2 YYREEE (reference sequence). This CDR3 contains 14 residues. The ends lost 1 base at V and 4 bases at J; junction bases unmatched: 3. CDR3 sequence (DNA): TGTGCCAGCAGCTTGCAGGGGGCAGGAGAGACCCAGTACTTC. Translated, it gives CASSLQGAGETQYF.

CDR3 region: CASSLVGGMGNTIYF. The CDR3 region has the DNA TGTGCCAGCAGCTTAGTGGGGGGTATGGGAAACACCATATATTTT. The chain combines TRBV7-2 with TRBJ1-3; D is possibly TRBD1 (5 bases). The CDR3 consists of 15 residues. Looked up from germline, CDR1 is SGHTA and CDR2 is FQGNSA. V shed 1 base and J shed 4 bases, with 11 bases lying between them. The full variable domain, in which reference TRBV7-2 and TRBJ1-3 provide the parts outside the CDR3, is GAGVSQSPSNKVTEKGKDVELRCDPISGHTALYWYRQSLGQGLEFLIYFQGNSAPDKSGLPSDRFSAERTGGSVSTLTIQRTQQEDSAVYLCASSLVGGMGNTIYFGEGSWLTVV.

This sequence joins TRBV2 and TRBJ1-2; 9 positions match TRBD1. CDR1 is SNHLY, CDR2 FYNNEI, per germline. CDR3 length: 13 amino acids. Trimming took 6 bases from V and 9 from J; bases not matched to a gene: 8. The CDR3 reads CASSRDRERRYTF. The CDR3 bases are TGTGCCAGCAGCCGGGACAGGGAACGTCGCTACACCTTC.

This chain uses TRBV21-1 with TRBJ2-3; the D call of TRBD2 is as the table states it, not checked on the DNA. TRBV21-1 is a documented pseudogene. This CDR3 has 17 amino acids. The CDR3 reads CASSKGRLENSTDTQYF. CDR3 bases: TGTGCCAGCAGCAAAGGCAGACTAGAGAATAGCACAGATACGCAGTATTTT.

The chain combines TRBV19 with TRBJ2-5; no clear D gene. This CDR3 contains 15 residues. The germline V and J ends were trimmed by 4 bases and 2 bases, with 14 bases remaining between them. CDR1 and CDR2 (germline): LNHDA, SQIVND (reference sequence). The CDR3: CASSTQIRPQETQYF. DNA for the CDR3: TGTGCCAGTAGTACACAAATCAGGCCGCAAGAGACCCAGTACTTC.

This clone has a single count. The genes are TRBV6-5 and TRBJ2-7, with 8 positions matching TRBD1. V was pared by 4 bases and J by 3 bases, with 2 bases of the junction left unmatched. This CDR3 has 13 residues. Germline loops: CDR1 MNHEY, CDR2 SVGAGI. CDR3 sequence (DNA): TGTGCCAGCAGTTCTACAGGGGGCTACGAGCAGTACTTC. As protein: CASSSTGGYEQYF.

The chain couples TRBV2 to TRBJ2-2, with D possibly matching TRBD1 (7 bases). With 7 bases removed from V and 1 base from J, the gap between germline ends came to 13 bases. Germline CDR1 and CDR2: SNHLY and FYNNEI. CDR3 size: 15 residues. The CDR3 DNA reads TGTGCCAGCACCCGACAGGGACTGAACACCGGGGAGCTGTTTTTT. Residues: CASTRQGLNTGELFF.